Detailed here is one T cell receptor beta chain. The antigen remains undetermined. TCRdb's table, derived via immunoSEQ multiplex PCR, lists solely in-frame clones and lacks some. Seen here are some 25,000 clones, more than 60% observed once, and the top ten hold 7.8%. The sample belongs to a study of vaccination effects on CD4 cells after COVID-19. Antigen-specific CD4+ T cells were expanded with viral peptide pools in the ViraFEST assay before sequencing. On roughly day 9 of culture, CD4+ T cells were separated out. Each participant was administered two doses of either the BNT162b2 or the mRNA-1273 vaccine. Half-medium replacement with IL-2 medium occurred on days 3 and 7. Findings and caveats of the study: Both infection-induced and vaccine-induced clones contracted markedly at late post-vaccination timepoints.

Germline V gene lookup returns CDR1 ENHRY and CDR2 SYGVKD. V was shortened by 10 bases and J by 2 bases, with 11 bases between the two germline ends. The CDR3 sequence is 12 residues long. This chain uses TRBV10-3 with TRBJ2-5, with a weak D call TRBD2 (6 bases). The receptor was derived from a human donor who received a COVID-19 vaccine. The sample here was CD4+ T cells from PBMCs cultured with SARS-CoV-2 spike peptides, taken after COVID-19 vaccination. The chain's CDR3 is CASRREQETQYF. The CDR3 coding sequence is TGTGCCAGTCGGAGGGAACAAGAGACCCAGTACTTC.